These 21 T cell receptor beta chains were sequenced from one sample in a study of cytomegalovirus exposure and HLA in healthy donors. The PCR had 60 Vbeta and 13 Jbeta primers. TCRdb's copy holds only in-frame clones and misses some; the assay was immunoSEQ multiplex PCR. Here the sample spans fewer than 200,000 clones, 84% being singletons. The sample consisted of PBMCs. The receptors here all came from a man younger than 45 in good health and CMV-seronegative.

The rearrangement joins TRBV7-3 to TRBJ2-1, with a possible D match to TRBD2 (6 bases). V gave up 5 bases and J gave up 3 bases, with 14 bases separating them. The CDR3 spans 15 residues. Germline V gene lookup returns CDR1 SGHTA and CDR2 FQGTGA. CDR3 sequence reads: CASSPLQTSYNEQFF. Here the CDR3 DNA reads TGTGCCAGCAGCCCGCTCCAGACTAGCTACAATGAGCAGTTCTTC. Complete variable domain (other parts from reference TRBV7-3 and TRBJ2-1): GAGVSQTPSNKVTEKGKYVELRCDPISGHTALYWYRQSLGQGPEFLIYFQGTGAADDSGLPNDRFFAVRPEGSVSTLKIQRTERGDSAVYLCASSPLQTSYNEQFFGPGTRLTVL.

This chain's CDR3 is CSVDEAGGTDTQYF. CDR3 nucleotide sequence: TGCAGCGTTGATGAGGCGGGGGGCACAGATACGCAGTATTTT. The chain joins TRBV29-1 to TRBJ2-3; 7 bases align to TRBD2. This CDR3 region has 14 residues. V gave up 3 bases and J gave up 1 base; unmatched junction bases: 4. CDR1 is SQVTM, CDR2 ANQGSEA, per germline.

This clone was picked up one time. This chain uses TRBV5-6 with TRBJ2-7, with 11 bases fitting TRBD1. V lost 4 bases to trimming and J lost 3 bases; unmatched junction nucleotides: 9. Germline loops: CDR1 SGHDT, CDR2 YYEEEE. There are 16 residues in the CDR3. The CDR3 nucleotides read TGTGCCAGCAGCCCTTCCCCCGGGACAGGGGGCTACGAGCAGTACTTC. Amino acids: CASSPSPGTGGYEQYF.

The chain employs TRBV19 and TRBJ2-3; D is possibly TRBD1 (7 bases). Germline values: CDR1 LNHDA, CDR2 SQIVND (reference sequence). The CDR3 is made up of 14 amino acids. Trimming took off 5 bases at V and 2 bases at J, with 11 bases between the two ends. This CDR3 is CASSVRGDTDTQYF. CDR3 DNA: TGTGCCAGTAGTGTCAGGGGGGACACAGATACGCAGTATTTT.

The J gene is TRBJ1-6, the V gene TRBV6-1; D unclear. The V gene's germline CDR1 is MNHNS and CDR2 SASEGT. The length of the CDR3 is 18 residues. The V end was cut by 4 bases, the J end by 2 bases, with 18 bases between. The CDR3 loop is CASSALWEGSPYNSPLHF. The DNA for the CDR3 is TGTGCCAGCAGTGCCCTATGGGAAGGGAGTCCCTATAATTCACCCCTCCACTTT.

This clone showed up just a few times. The V and J genes are TRBV15 and TRBJ2-7; perhaps TRBD1 as D (6 bases). Trimming removed 1 base from V and 3 bases from J, with 13 bases in between. This CDR3 has 15 residues. Germline assignment: CDR1 LNHNV and CDR2 YYDKDF (reference sequence). The CDR3 loop reads CATSRVVQGFYEQYF. In DNA, the CDR3 is TGTGCCACCAGCAGAGTGGTGCAGGGGTTCTACGAGCAGTACTTC. The full variable domain, completed using reference TRBV15 and TRBJ2-7, is DAMVIQNPRYQVTQFGKPVTLSCSQTLNHNVMYWYQQKSSQAPKLLFHYYDKDFNNEADTPDNFQSRRPNTSFCFLDIRSPGLGDTAMYLCATSRVVQGFYEQYFGPGTRLTVT.

This chain uses TRBV7-9 with TRBJ2-5; D is unclear. V lost 0 bases and J lost 0, with 5 bases in between. Germline V gene sequence: CDR1 SEHNR, CDR2 FQNEAQ (reference sequence). CDR3 length: 14 residues. This CDR3 reads CASSLAEYQETQYF. Here the CDR3 DNA reads TGTGCCAGCAGCTTAGCAGAGTACCAAGAGACCCAGTACTTC.

This chain links TRBV5-1 with TRBJ2-1; TRBD2 matches at 7 bases. This CDR3 spans 14 amino acids. Germline assignment: CDR1 SGHRS and CDR2 YFSETQ. The ends lost 4 bases at V and 6 bases at J; junction bases unmatched: 7. CDR3 in DNA: TGCGCCAGCAGCGGAGCGGGGTTCGGCAATGAGCAGTTCTTC. Translated, it gives CASSGAGFGNEQFF.

This chain uses TRBV7-6 with TRBJ1-2; tentative D call: TRBD1 (5 bases). Germline V gene sequence: CDR1 SGHVS, CDR2 FNYEAQ. Trimming removed 2 bases from V and 4 bases from J, with 17 bases in between. This CDR3 comprises 16 residues. The CDR3 region has the DNA TGTGCCAGCAGCTTATACCAGGGAAAAGGGGCCTATGGCTACACCTTC. Its translation is CASSLYQGKGAYGYTF.

This chain joins TRBV30 and TRBJ2-1; a weak D match, TRBD1 (5 bases). From germline, CDR1 is GTSNPN and CDR2 SVGIG (reference sequence). V was clipped by 3 bases and J by 9 bases, with 18 bases between them. The CDR3 consists of 14 residues. Here the CDR3 DNA reads TGTGCCTGGAGGAGCGCAGGGTCCTTGGGTGAGCAGTTCTTC. Translating it yields CAWRSAGSLGEQFF. The full variable domain, its missing parts supplied by reference TRBV30 and TRBJ2-1, is SQTIHQWPATLVQPVGSPLSLECTVEGTSNPNLYWYRQAAGRGLQLLFYSVGIGQISSEVPQNLSASRPQDRQFILSSKKLLLSDSGFYLCAWRSAGSLGEQFFGPGTRLTVL.

V gene TRBV28 combines with J gene TRBJ2-7; TRBD1 aligns across 10 bases. J lost 3 bases, V lost 7 bases, and 9 bases had no gene match. The CDR3 sequence is 15 residues long. Germline lookup yields CDR1 MDHEN and CDR2 SYDVKM. DNA of the CDR3: TGTGCCAGCAAGTACACCCGGGACAGGGGCTACGAGCAGTACTTC. Translated, it gives CASKYTRDRGYEQYF.

The V call is TRBV19, the J call TRBJ2-3; tentative D call: TRBD2 (6 bases). CDR3 size: 13 residues. The V end lost 8 bases, the J end lost 6 bases, and 15 bases lay between the germline ends. CDR1 and CDR2 from the germline V gene are LNHDA and SQIVND (reference sequence). The CDR3 sequence is CASAGKPLDTQYF. CDR3 DNA: TGTGCCAGTGCGGGGAAGCCACTCGATACGCAGTATTTT. The full variable domain, in which reference TRBV19 and TRBJ2-3 provide the parts outside the CDR3, is DGGITQSPKYLFRKEGQNVTLSCEQNLNHDAMYWYRQDPGQGLRLIYYSQIVNDFQKGDIAEGYSVSREKKESFPLTVTSAQKNPTAFYLCASAGKPLDTQYFGPGTRLTVL.

This sequence joins TRBV5-1 and TRBJ1-4, with D uncertain. Germline CDR1 SGHRS, CDR2 YFSETQ. The CDR3 totals 15 residues. V lost 1 base, J lost 2 bases, and 9 bases lay in between. In DNA form, the CDR3 reads TGCGCCAGCAGCTTGCGTCCGGGGACTAATGAAAAACTGTTTTTT. It specifies CASSLRPGTNEKLFF.

The V and J genes are TRBV4-2 and TRBJ2-7; a possible D gene is TRBD1 (5 bases). Per germline, CDR1 LGHNA and CDR2 YNFKEQ. V dropped 1 base and J dropped 0 bases, with 10 bases sitting between them. The CDR3 is made up of 15 amino acids. The CDR3 loop is CASSQVRDSSYEQYF. As DNA, the CDR3 is TGTGCCAGCAGCCAAGTTCGAGACAGCTCCTACGAGCAGTACTTC.

The chain employs TRBV7-9 and TRBJ2-1, with 7 bases fitting TRBD1. With V trimmed by 4 bases and J by 6 bases, 6 bases remained unmatched. Germline loops: CDR1 SEHNR, CDR2 FQNEAQ (reference sequence). The CDR3 is 14 residues long. Here the CDR3 reads CASSYPTGVNEQFF. CDR3 DNA sequence: TGTGCCAGCAGCTACCCTACAGGGGTCAATGAGCAGTTCTTC.

This chain joins TRBV5-1 and TRBJ1-1, with D maybe TRBD1 (5 bases). The V and J ends lost 4 bases and 10 bases respectively, with 17 bases between them. Germline V lookup: CDR1 SGHRS, CDR2 YFSETQ. The CDR3 consists of 13 residues. In DNA, the CDR3 is TGCGCCAGCAGCCCGGGAAGGGACTTTTTAGCTTTCTTT. Its translation: CASSPGRDFLAFF.

The chain has TRBV7-8 and TRBJ1-1, with 7 nucleotides matching TRBD1. This CDR3 region has 14 residues. V lost 4 bases and J lost 11; bases outside the gene matches: 13. Looked up from germline, CDR1 is SGHVS and CDR2 is FQNEAQ. CDR3 region: CASSSGTVPPEAFF. In DNA form, the CDR3 reads TGTGCCAGCAGCTCCGGGACAGTTCCCCCGGAGGCTTTCTTT.

In nucleotides, the CDR3 is TGTGCCAGCAGTGAATCGAGCCACCCCTCGGATACGCAGTATTTT. It yields the protein CASSESSHPSDTQYF. This sequence joins TRBV6-1 and TRBJ2-3; the D is unclear. The CDR3 is made up of 15 amino acids. CDR1 MNHNS and CDR2 SASEGT come from the germline V gene. The V end lost 2 bases, the J end lost 6 bases, and 15 bases lay between the germline ends.

The CDR3 DNA sequence: TGTGCCAGCAGCTTGGTAGCTAGCGGGGAGTATGAGCAGTTCTTC. Encoded protein: CASSLVASGEYEQFF. The V call is TRBV5-5, the J call TRBJ2-1; TRBD2 matches at 9 bases. Germline CDR1 is SGHKS and CDR2 is YYEKEE (reference sequence). V lost 0 bases to trimming and J lost 8 bases; unmatched junction nucleotides: 6. This CDR3 has 15 residues.

This chain links TRBV11-2 with TRBJ2-1, with TRBD2 matching over 8 bases. This CDR3 spans 14 amino acids. The ends lost 1 base at V and 8 bases at J; junction bases unmatched: 4. Germline-derived CDR1 and CDR2 are SGHAT and FQNNGV. CDR3 sequence: CASSLAGGPDEQFF. Here the CDR3 DNA reads TGTGCCAGCAGCTTAGCGGGGGGGCCTGATGAGCAGTTCTTC. Supplemented by reference TRBV11-2 and TRBJ2-1, the full variable domain reads EAGVAQSPRYKIIEKRQSVAFWCNPISGHATLYWYQQILGQGPKLLIQFQNNGVVDDSQLPKDRFSAERLKGVDSTLKIQPAKLEDSAVYLCASSLAGGPDEQFFGPGTRLTVL.

The chain carries TRBV5-1 and TRBJ2-3; 8 bases are a match to TRBD1. Germline CDR1 and CDR2: SGHRS and YFSETQ. After removal of 5 bases from V and 3 bases from J, the junction contained 8 bases not matched to a gene. This CDR3 contains 15 residues. The CDR3: CASSFDRGKTDTQYF. DNA of the CDR3: TGCGCCAGCAGTTTTGACAGGGGTAAAACAGATACGCAGTATTTT.